This T cell receptor beta chain came from a study of technical replicates of blood from a few donors. Sequencing was performed with immunoSEQ multiplex PCR; in TCRdb, only in-frame clones are kept and a portion is missing. The sample yields about 88,000 clones, around 94% seen once. The ends lost 2 bases at V and 0 bases at J; junction bases unmatched: 0. The CDR3 has 15 residues. Per germline, CDR1 LNHDA and CDR2 SQIVND (reference sequence). The chain combines TRBV19 with TRBJ2-2; TRBD2 matches at 7 bases. The material sequenced was T cells isolated from PBMCs. The receptor's source is a human donor in good health. The DNA for the CDR3 is TGTGCCAGTAGTATACTAGCGGCGAACACCGGGGAGCTGTTTTTT. Protein sequence: CASSILAANTGELFF. The variable domain in full, completed from reference TRBV19 and TRBJ2-2, reads DGGITQSPKYLFRKEGQNVTLSCEQNLNHDAMYWYRQDPGQGLRLIYYSQIVNDFQKGDIAEGYSVSREKKESFPLTVTSAQKNPTAFYLCASSILAANTGELFFGEGSRLTVL.